The clone carrying this T cell receptor beta chain showed up just once. Method: immunoSEQ multiplex PCR; TCRdb's copy keeps in-frame clones and lacks some. The table lists roughly 180,000 clones, roughly 85% of them singletons. The data stem from a study of blood T cell repertoires in COVID-19. Study-wide context: In each case, the material was cDNA or gDNA derived from T cells, B-cell-depleted T cells, or PBMCs.

Sequenced input: PBMCs or T cells enriched from blood (not recorded which). The sequence derives from a woman between 50 and 59 years old who had recovered from COVID-19.

The CDR3 region has the DNA TGTGCCAGCAGCCCAGGTTACGGGACTAGCGGACCTAGGGCCTACAATGAGCAGTTCTTC. Translated, it gives CASSPGYGTSGPRAYNEQFF. The chain is built from TRBV7-6 and TRBJ2-1; 11 bases are shared with TRBD2. Germline CDR1 SGHVS, CDR2 FNYEAQ. Germline trimming cut 5 bases from V and 2 bases from J; bases unmatched to any gene: 17. The CDR3 contains 20 residues.